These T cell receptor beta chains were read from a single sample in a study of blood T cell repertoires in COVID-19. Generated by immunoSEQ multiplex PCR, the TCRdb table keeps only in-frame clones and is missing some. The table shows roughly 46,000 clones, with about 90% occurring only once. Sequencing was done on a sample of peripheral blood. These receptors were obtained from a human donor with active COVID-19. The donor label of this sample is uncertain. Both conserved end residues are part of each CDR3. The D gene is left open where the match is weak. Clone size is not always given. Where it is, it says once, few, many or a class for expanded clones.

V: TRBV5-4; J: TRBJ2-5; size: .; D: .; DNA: TGTGCCAGCAGCTTTTACGGGAGCCCCCAAGAGACCCAGTACTTC; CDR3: CASSFYGSPQETQYF
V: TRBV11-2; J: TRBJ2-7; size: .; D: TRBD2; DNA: TGTGCCAGCAGGGGGGGACTAGCGGGAGGAGACGAGCAGTACTTC; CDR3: CASRGGLAGGDEQYF
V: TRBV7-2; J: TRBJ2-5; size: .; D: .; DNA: TGTGCCAGCAGCACGACTTGGCGGGAGACCCAGTACTTC; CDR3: CASSTTWRETQYF
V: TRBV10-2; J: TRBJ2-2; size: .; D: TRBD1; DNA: TGCGCCAGCAGGGATGACAGGGGGGGAACCGGGGAGCTGTTTTTT; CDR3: CASRDDRGGTGELFF
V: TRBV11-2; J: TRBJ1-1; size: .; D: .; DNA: TGTGCCAGCAGCTTAGGGGGGGGGACAACGAACACTGAAGCTTTCTTT; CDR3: CASSLGGGTTNTEAFF
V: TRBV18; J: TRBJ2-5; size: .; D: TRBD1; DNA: TGTGCCAGCTCACCGGAGACAGGGCTGCGGGAGACCCAGTACTTC; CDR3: CASSPETGLRETQYF
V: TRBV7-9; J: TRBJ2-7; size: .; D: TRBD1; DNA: TGTGCCAGCAGCCAGGGACAGGGGGTGTACGAGCAGTACTTC; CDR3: CASSQGQGVYEQYF
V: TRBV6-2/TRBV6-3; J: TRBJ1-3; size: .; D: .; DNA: TGTGCCAGCAGTTACCCGACAGGACGCTCTGGAAACACCATATATTTT; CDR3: CASSYPTGRSGNTIYF
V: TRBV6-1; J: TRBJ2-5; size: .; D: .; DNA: TGTGCCAGCAGTGAAGAAGACACAGGGCAAGAGACCCAGTACTTC; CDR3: CASSEEDTGQETQYF
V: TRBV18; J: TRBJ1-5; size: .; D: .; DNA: TGTGCCAGCTCACCACGGCAGGGCACTAGCAATCAGCCCCAGCATTTT; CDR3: CASSPRQGTSNQPQHF
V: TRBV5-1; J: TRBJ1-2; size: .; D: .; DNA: TGCGCCAGCAGCTTGGCCCCGGCAGGGAATGGCTACACCTTC; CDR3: CASSLAPAGNGYTF
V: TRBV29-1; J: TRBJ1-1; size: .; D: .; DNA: TGCAGCGCCGGGGACATCCAGAACACTGAAGCTTTCTTT; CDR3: CSAGDIQNTEAFF
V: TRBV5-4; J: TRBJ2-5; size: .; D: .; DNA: TGTGCCAGCAGGCAGGGGCGGTTGCAAGAGACCCAGTACTTC; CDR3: CASRQGRLQETQYF
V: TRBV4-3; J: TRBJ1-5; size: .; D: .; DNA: TGCGCCAGCAGCCAAGGACAGTTCAATCAGCCCCAGCATTTT; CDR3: CASSQGQFNQPQHF
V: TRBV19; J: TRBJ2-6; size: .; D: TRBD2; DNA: TGTGCCAGTAAAGGGCAGGGACTAGCTGGGGCCAACGTCCTGACTTTC; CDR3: CASKGQGLAGANVLTF
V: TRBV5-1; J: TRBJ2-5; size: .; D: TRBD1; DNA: TGCGCCAGCAGCCCGGGACAGAGCATCGAGACCCAGTACTTC; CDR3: CASSPGQSIETQYF
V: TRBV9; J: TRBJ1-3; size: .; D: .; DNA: TGTGCCAGCACCCTGGGGGGTTCTGGAAACACCATATATTTT; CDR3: CASTLGGSGNTIYF
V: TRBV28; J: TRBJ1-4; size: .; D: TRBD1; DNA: TGTGCCAGCAGTCCAGGGGGCGTTAGTGAAAAACTGTTTTTT; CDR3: CASSPGGVSEKLFF
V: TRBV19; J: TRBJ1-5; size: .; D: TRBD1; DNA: TGTGCCAGTAGCCTGGACAGGAATCAGCCCCAGCATTTT; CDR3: CASSLDRNQPQHF
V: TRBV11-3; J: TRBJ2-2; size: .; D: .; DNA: TGTGCCAGCAGCTTACGAGGGATTTCCGGGGAGCTGTTTTTT; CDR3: CASSLRGISGELFF
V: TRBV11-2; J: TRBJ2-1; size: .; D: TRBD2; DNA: TGTGCCAGCAGCTACCGACTAGCGGGAGGGCCCGATGAGCAGTTCTTC; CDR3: CASSYRLAGGPDEQFF
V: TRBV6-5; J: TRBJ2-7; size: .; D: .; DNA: TGTGCCAGCAGGCCATCGGGGGGCAGCGAGCAGTACTTC; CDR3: CASRPSGGSEQYF
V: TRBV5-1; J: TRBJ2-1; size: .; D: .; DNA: TGCGCCAGCAGCTTAAACGGGGGTGTAGGCTATGAGCAGTTCTTC; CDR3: CASSLNGGVGYEQFF
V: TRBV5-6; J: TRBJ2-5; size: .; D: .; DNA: TGTGCCAGCAGCTTGGATGGGGGCGGAGAGACCCAGTACTTC; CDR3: CASSLDGGGETQYF
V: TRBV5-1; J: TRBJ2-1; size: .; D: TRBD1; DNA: TGCGCCAGCGGAAAACAGGGGGAGAATGAGCAGTTCTTC; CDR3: CASGKQGENEQFF
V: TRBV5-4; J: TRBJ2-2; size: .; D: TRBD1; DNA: TGTGCCAGCAGCCCTCCGGGACAGGGGGCTTCGTCCTCGACCGGGGAGCTGTTTTTT; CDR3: CASSPPGQGASSSTGELFF
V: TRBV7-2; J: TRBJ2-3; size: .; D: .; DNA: TGTGCCAGCAGCTTAGCGCGGTCCGGGGTGGCAACAGATACGCAGTATTTT; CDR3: CASSLARSGVATDTQYF
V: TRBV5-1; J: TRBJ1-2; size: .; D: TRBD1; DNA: TGCGCCAGCAGCTTGGTCGCAGGGGGCTCGACTGGCTACACCTTC; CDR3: CASSLVAGGSTGYTF
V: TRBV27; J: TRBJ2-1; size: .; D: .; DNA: TGTGCCAGCAGTTTGGGGGCCGGGCTCAATGAGCAGTTCTTC; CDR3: CASSLGAGLNEQFF
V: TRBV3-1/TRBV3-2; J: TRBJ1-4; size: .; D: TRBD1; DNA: TGTGCCAGCAGCCAACACTCGGGACAGGGGGCTGCGAAACTGTTTTTT; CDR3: CASSQHSGQGAAKLFF
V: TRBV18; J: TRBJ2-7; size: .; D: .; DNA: TGTGCCAGCTCACCAGTTGGACAGAGATCCTACGAGCAGTACTTC; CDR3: CASSPVGQRSYEQYF
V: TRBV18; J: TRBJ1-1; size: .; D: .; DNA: TGTGCCAGCTCACCACACGTAGAGAACACTGAAGCTTTCTTT; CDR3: CASSPHVENTEAFF
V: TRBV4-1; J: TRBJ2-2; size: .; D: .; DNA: TGCGCCAGCAGCTTACTACAAACCGGGGAGCTGTTTTTT; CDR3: CASSLLQTGELFF
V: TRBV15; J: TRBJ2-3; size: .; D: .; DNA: TGTGCCACCAGCAAAATGTTCGGGGGAGGTACGCAGTATTTT; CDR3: CATSKMFGGGTQYF
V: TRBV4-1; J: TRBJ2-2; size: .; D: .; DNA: TGCGCCAGCAGCCAACCAGGAGGCACCGGGGAGCTGTTTTTT; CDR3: CASSQPGGTGELFF
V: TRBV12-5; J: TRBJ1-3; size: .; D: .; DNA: TGTGCTAGTGATTCAAGGGGCTCTGGAAACACCATATATTTT; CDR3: CASDSRGSGNTIYF
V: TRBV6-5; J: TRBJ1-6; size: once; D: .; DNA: TGTGCCAGCCAGCCCCCGGGAGGCGTTAGTTCACCCCTCCACTTT; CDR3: CASQPPGGVSSPLHF
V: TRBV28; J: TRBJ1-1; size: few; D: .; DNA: TGTGCCAGCACCCCGACAGTGAACACTGAAGCTTTCTTT; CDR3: CASTPTVNTEAFF
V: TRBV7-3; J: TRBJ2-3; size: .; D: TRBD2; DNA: TGTGCCAGCAGCCAGGGACTAGCGGGGGGAACGCAGTATTTT; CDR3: CASSQGLAGGTQYF
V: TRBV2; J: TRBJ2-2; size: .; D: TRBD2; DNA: TGTGCCAGCGGGGGGGAGGGCACCGGGGAGCTGTTTTTT; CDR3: CASGGEGTGELFF
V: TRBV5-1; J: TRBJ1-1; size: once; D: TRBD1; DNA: TGCGCCAGCAGCGATTACAGGGGAGGTACTGAAGCTTTCTTT; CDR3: CASSDYRGGTEAFF
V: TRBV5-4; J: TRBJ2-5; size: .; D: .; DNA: TGTGCCAGCAGCCCGACCAACTATCCCCAAGAGACCCAGTACTTC; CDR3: CASSPTNYPQETQYF
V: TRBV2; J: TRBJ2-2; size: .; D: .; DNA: TGTGCCAGCAGTGGGCAGGGGAAGACCGGGGAGCTGTTTTTT; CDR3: CASSGQGKTGELFF
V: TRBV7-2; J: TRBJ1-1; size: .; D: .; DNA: TGTGCCAGCAGCTTAGAGACAGAGAACACTGAAGCTTTCTTT; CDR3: CASSLETENTEAFF
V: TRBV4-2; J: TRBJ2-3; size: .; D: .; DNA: TGTGCCAGCAGCCAAGGAACTAGTGCGGATACGCAGTATTTT; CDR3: CASSQGTSADTQYF